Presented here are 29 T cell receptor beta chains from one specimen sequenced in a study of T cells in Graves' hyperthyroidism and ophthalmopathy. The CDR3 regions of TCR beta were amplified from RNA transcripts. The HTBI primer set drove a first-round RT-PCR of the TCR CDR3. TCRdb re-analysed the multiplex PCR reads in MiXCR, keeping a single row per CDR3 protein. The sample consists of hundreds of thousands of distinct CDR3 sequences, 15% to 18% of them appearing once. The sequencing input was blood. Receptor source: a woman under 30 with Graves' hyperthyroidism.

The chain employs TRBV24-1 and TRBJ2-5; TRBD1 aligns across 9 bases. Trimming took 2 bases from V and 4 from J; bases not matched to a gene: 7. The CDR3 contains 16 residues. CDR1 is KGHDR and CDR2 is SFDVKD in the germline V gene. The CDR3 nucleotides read TGTGCCACCAGTGATTCACCGACAGGGGGGAGAGAGACCCAGTACTTC. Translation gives CATSDSPTGGRETQYF.

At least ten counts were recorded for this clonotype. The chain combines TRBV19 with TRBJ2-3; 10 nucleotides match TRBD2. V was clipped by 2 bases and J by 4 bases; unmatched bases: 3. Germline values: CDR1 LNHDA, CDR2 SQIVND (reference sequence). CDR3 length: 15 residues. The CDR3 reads CASSITSGTADTQYF. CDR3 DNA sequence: TGTGCCAGTAGTATAACTAGCGGGACGGCAGATACGCAGTATTTT. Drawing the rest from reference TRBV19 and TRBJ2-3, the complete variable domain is DGGITQSPKYLFRKEGQNVTLSCEQNLNHDAMYWYRQDPGQGLRLIYYSQIVNDFQKGDIAEGYSVSREKKESFPLTVTSAQKNPTAFYLCASSITSGTADTQYFGPGTRLTVL.

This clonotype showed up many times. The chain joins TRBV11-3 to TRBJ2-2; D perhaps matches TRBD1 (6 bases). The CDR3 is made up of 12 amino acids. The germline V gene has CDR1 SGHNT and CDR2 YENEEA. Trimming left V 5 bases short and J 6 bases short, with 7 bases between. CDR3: CASSRQAGELFF. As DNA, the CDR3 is TGTGCCAGCAGCCGACAGGCCGGGGAGCTGTTTTTT.

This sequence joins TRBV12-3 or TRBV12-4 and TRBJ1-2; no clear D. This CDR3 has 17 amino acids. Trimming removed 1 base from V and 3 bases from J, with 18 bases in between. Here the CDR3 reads CASSLGSGSREDYGYTF. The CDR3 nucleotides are TGTGCCAGCAGTTTAGGGTCGGGATCCCGCGAGGACTATGGCTACACCTTC.

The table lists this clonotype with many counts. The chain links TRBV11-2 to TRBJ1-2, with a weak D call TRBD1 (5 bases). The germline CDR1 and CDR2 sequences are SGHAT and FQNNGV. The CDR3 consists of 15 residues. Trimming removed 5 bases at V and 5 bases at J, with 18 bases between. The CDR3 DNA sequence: TGTGCCAGCAGCCCAAACTGGGGCCGGGGGTATGGCTACACCTTC. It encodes CASSPNWGRGYGYTF.

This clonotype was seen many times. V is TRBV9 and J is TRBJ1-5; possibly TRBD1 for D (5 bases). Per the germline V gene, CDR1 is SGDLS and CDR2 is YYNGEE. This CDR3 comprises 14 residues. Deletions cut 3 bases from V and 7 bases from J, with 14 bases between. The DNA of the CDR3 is TGTGCCAGCAGCGGCGGGACTGAGGGACAGCCCCAGCATTTT. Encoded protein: CASSGGTEGQPQHF.

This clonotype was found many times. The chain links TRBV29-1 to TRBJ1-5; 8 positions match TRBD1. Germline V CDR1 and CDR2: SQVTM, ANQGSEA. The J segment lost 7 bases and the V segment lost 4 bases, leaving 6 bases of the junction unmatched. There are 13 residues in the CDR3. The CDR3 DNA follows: TGCAGCGTTGTTGGACAGGGTGGACAGCCCCAGCATTTT. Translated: CSVVGQGGQPQHF.

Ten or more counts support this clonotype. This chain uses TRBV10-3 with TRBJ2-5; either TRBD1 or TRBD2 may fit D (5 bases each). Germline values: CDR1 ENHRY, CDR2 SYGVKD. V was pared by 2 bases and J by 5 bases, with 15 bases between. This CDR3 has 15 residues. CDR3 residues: CAISEGVGDGETQYF. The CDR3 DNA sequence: TGTGCCATCAGTGAGGGAGTCGGGGACGGTGAGACCCAGTACTTC.

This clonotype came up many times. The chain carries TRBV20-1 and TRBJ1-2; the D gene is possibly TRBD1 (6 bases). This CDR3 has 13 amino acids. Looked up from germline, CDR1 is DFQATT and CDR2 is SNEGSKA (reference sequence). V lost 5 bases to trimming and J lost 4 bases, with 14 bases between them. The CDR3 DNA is TGCAGTGCTGTACAGGGTCCGGGCTATGGCTACACCTTC. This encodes CSAVQGPGYGYTF.

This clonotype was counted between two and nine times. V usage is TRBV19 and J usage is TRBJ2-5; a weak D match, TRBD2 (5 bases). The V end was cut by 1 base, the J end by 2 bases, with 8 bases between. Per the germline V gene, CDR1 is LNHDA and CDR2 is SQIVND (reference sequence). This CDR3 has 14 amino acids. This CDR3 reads CASSIGELQETQYF. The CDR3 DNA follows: TGTGCCAGTAGTATAGGGGAGCTTCAAGAGACCCAGTACTTC.

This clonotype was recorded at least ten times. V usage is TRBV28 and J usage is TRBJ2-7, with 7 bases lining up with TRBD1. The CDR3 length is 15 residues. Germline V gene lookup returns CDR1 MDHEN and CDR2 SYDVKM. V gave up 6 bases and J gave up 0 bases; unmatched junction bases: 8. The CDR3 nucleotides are TGTGCCAGCAGCCCCACGACAGGGCCCTCCTACGAGCAGTACTTC. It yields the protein CASSPTTGPSYEQYF.

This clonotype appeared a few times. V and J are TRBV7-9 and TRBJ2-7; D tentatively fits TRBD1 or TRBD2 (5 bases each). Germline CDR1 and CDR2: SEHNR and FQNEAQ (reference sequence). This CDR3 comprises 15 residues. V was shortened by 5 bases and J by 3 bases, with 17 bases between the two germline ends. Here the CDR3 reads CASSGPGTVNYEQYF. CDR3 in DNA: TGTGCCAGCAGCGGACCCGGGACCGTGAACTACGAGCAGTACTTC.

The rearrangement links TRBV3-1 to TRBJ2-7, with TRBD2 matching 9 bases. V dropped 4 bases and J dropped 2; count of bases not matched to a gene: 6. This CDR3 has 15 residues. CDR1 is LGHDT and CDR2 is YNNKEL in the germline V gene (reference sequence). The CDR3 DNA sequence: TGTGCCAGCAGCCGACAACTAGCGGGCCCCTACGAGCAGTACTTC. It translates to CASSRQLAGPYEQYF.

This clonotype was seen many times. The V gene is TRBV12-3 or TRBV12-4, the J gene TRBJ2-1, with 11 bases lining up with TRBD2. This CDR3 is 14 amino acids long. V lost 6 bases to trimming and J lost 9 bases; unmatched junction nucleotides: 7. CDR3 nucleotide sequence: TGTGCCAGCAGCGATAATAGCGGGAGGGCTGAGCAGTTCTTC. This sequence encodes CASSDNSGRAEQFF.

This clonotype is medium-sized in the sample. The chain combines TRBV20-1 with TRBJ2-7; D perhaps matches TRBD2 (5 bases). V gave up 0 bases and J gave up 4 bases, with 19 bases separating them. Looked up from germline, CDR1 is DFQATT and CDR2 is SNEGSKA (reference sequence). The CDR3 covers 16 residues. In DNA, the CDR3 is TGCAGTGCTAGAGATCCGGCGGGTCCCCGTCATTACGAGCAGTACTTC. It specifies CSARDPAGPRHYEQYF.

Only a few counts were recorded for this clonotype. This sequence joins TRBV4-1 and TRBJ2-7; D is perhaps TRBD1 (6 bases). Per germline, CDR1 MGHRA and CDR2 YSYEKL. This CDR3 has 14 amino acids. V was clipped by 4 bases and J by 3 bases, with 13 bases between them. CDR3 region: CASSREPGDYEQYF. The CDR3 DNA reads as TGCGCCAGCAGCCGAGAACCAGGGGACTACGAGCAGTACTTC.

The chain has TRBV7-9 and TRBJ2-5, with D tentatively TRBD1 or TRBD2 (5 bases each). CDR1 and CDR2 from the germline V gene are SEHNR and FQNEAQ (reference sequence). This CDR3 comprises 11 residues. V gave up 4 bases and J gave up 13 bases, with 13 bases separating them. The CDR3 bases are TGTGCCAGCAGCTCCAGGGTTGGGACGTACTTC. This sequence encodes CASSSRVGTYF.

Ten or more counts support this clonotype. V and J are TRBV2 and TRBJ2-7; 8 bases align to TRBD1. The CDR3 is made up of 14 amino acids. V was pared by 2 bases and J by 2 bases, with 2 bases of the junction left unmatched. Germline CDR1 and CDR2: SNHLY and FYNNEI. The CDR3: CASSETGQAYEQYF. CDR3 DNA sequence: TGTGCCAGCAGTGAAACGGGACAGGCCTACGAGCAGTACTTC.

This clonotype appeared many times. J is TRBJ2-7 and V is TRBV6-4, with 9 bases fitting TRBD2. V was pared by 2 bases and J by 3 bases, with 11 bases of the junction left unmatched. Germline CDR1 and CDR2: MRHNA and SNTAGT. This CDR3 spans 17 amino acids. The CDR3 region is CASSDRPGLAGNYEQYF. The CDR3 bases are TGTGCCAGCAGTGACCGCCCAGGGCTAGCGGGGAACTACGAGCAGTACTTC.

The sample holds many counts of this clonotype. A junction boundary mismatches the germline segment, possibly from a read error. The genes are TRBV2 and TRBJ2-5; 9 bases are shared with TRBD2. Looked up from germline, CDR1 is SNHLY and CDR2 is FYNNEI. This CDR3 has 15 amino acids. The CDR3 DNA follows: TGTGCCAGCAGTGCCCAGCGGGGGGCCCAAGGGACCCAGTACTTC. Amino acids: CASSAQRGAQGTQYF.

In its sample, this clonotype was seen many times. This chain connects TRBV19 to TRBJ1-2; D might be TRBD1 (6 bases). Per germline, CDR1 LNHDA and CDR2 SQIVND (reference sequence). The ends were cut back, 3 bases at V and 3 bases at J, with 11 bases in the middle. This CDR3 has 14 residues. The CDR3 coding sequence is TGTGCCAGTAGTATCACAGGGTCGGACTATGGCTACACCTTC. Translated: CASSITGSDYGYTF.

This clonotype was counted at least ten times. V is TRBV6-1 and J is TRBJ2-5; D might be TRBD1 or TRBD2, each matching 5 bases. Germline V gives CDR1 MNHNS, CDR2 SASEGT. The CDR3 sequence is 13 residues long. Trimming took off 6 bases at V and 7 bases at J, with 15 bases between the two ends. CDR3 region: CASRGTGSGTQYF. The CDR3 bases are TGTGCCAGCAGGGGGACGGGGTCAGGGACCCAGTACTTC.

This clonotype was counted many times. The CDR3 protein is CSARDPRQGQDTQYF. The CDR3 DNA follows: TGCAGTGCTAGAGATCCCCGACAGGGCCAAGATACGCAGTATTTT. This chain joins TRBV20-1 and TRBJ2-3, with 7 bases identical to TRBD1. Germline V lookup: CDR1 DFQATT, CDR2 SNEGSKA (reference sequence). CDR3 length: 15 residues. V gave up 0 bases and J gave up 5 bases; unmatched junction bases: 8.

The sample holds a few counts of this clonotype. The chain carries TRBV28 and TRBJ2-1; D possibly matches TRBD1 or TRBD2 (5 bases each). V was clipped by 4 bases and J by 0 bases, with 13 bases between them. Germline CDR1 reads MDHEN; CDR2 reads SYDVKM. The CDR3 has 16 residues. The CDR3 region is CASSSLWGSSYNEQFF. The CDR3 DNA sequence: TGTGCCAGCAGTTCCTTGTGGGGGAGCTCCTACAATGAGCAGTTCTTC. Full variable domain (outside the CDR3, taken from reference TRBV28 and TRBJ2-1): DVKVTQSSRYLVKRTGEKVFLECVQDMDHENMFWYRQDPGLGLRLIYFSYDVKMKEKGDIPEGYSVSREKKERFSLILESASTNQTSMYLCASSSLWGSSYNEQFFGPGTRLTVL.

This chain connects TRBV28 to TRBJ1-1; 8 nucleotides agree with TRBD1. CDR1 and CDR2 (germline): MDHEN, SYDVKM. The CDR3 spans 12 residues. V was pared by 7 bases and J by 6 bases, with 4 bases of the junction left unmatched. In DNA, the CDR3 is TGTGCCAGCACCGAACAGGGGGCTGAAGCTTTCTTT. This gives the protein CASTEQGAEAFF.

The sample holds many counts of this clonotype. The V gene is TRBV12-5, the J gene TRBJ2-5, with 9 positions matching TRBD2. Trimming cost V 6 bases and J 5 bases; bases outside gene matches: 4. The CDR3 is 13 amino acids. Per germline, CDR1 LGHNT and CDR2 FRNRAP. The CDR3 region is CASGLTSGETQYF. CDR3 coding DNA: TGTGCTAGTGGCCTGACTAGCGGCGAGACCCAGTACTTC.

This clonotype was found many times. CDR3 sequence: CASSFGTGEGAFF. In nucleotides, the CDR3 is TGCGCCAGCAGCTTCGGGACAGGGGAGGGGGCTTTCTTT. The gene calls are TRBV5-1 and TRBJ1-1, with 10 bases that match TRBD1. The germline V gene encodes CDR1 SGHRS and CDR2 YFSETQ. The V and J ends lost 2 bases and 11 bases, in that order; junction bases with no gene match: 6. The CDR3 loop spans 13 amino acids.

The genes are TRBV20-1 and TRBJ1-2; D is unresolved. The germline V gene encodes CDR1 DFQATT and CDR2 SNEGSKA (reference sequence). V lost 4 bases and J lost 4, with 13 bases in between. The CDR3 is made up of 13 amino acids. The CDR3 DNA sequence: TGCAGTGCTACGGACTCAGGCGGCTATGGCTACACCTTC. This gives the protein CSATDSGGYGYTF.

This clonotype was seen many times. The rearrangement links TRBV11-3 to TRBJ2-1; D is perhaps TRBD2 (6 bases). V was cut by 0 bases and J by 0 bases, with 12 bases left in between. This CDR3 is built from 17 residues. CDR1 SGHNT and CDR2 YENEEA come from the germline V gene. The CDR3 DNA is TGTGCCAGCAGCTTAGATGTTCCGGACTACTCCTACAATGAGCAGTTCTTC. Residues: CASSLDVPDYSYNEQFF.